This is a list of T cell receptor beta chains from one sample in a study of low-dose radiotherapy and immunotherapy resistance in tumors. TCRdb ran MiXCR on the reads and lists one entry per CDR3 protein. The table records 64,000 or so distinct CDR3 sequences, more than 20% of them present only once. The specimen comprised PBMCs, sampled before treatment. The receptor set was obtained from a male donor with rectosigmoid adenocarcinoma. CDR3s include the opening cysteine and the closing phenylalanine or tryptophan. Each record gives: J gene, CDR3 length, V gene, D gene, clone size, CDR3 DNA, CDR3 protein. A D gene is named only where the DNA matches it firmly. Some rows have no size entry. The others give once, few or many, or a class for an expanded clone.

J gene: TRBJ2-5
CDR3 length: 13
V gene: TRBV18
D gene: NA
clone size: many
CDR3 DNA: TGTGCCAGCTCACCCGGCACTCAAGAGACCCAGTACTTC
CDR3 protein: CASSPGTQETQYF

J gene: TRBJ1-6
CDR3 length: 15
V gene: TRBV7-2
D gene: TRBD1
clone size: many
CDR3 DNA: TGTGCCAGCACCCCCGGGACAGGGGGTCGGTCACCCCTCCACTTT
CDR3 protein: CASTPGTGGRSPLHF

J gene: TRBJ2-7
CDR3 length: 13
V gene: TRBV18
D gene: NA
clone size: many
CDR3 DNA: TGTGCCAGCTCAGCAGGACAGAGCTACGAGCAGTACTTC
CDR3 protein: CASSAGQSYEQYF

J gene: TRBJ1-5
CDR3 length: 16
V gene: TRBV5-1
D gene: NA
clone size: many
CDR3 DNA: TGTGCCAGCAGCCCTTCTGAGGGGGGCGGGGGTCAGCCCCAGCATTTT
CDR3 protein: CASSPSEGGGGQPQHF

J gene: TRBJ2-5
CDR3 length: 17
V gene: TRBV4-3
D gene: TRBD2
clone size: many
CDR3 DNA: TGCGCCAGCAGCCAGCGACTAGCGGGGGGTTTGGGGGAGACCCAGTACTTC
CDR3 protein: CASSQRLAGGLGETQYF

J gene: TRBJ1-5
CDR3 length: 15
V gene: TRBV28
D gene: TRBD1
clone size: NA
CDR3 DNA: TGTGCCAGCAGTTTTTCGGGACAGGGGCATCAGCCCCAGCATTTT
CDR3 protein: CASSFSGQGHQPQHF

J gene: TRBJ2-1
CDR3 length: 16
V gene: TRBV6-5
D gene: TRBD1
clone size: NA
CDR3 DNA: TGTGCCAGCAGTGTAAACGCCGGGACAGGCTTGAATGAGCAGTTCTTC
CDR3 protein: CASSVNAGTGLNEQFF

J gene: TRBJ2-5
CDR3 length: 11
V gene: TRBV28
D gene: NA
clone size: NA
CDR3 DNA: TGTGCCAGCACTGCCAAAGGGACCCAGTACTTC
CDR3 protein: CASTAKGTQYF

J gene: TRBJ1-1
CDR3 length: 14
V gene: TRBV7-3
D gene: NA
clone size: NA
CDR3 DNA: TGTGCCAGCAGCTTAAACAGCATGAACACTGAAGCTTTCTTT
CDR3 protein: CASSLNSMNTEAFF

J gene: TRBJ2-5
CDR3 length: 15
V gene: TRBV11-3
D gene: TRBD2
clone size: NA
CDR3 DNA: TGTGCCAGCAGCTTACGAGCGGGAGGTGGAGAGACCCAGTACTTC
CDR3 protein: CASSLRAGGGETQYF

J gene: TRBJ2-2
CDR3 length: 15
V gene: TRBV6-2/TRBV6-3
D gene: TRBD1
clone size: many
CDR3 DNA: TGTGCCAGCAGTTACTGGGACAGGGGTATCGGGGAGCTGTTTTTT
CDR3 protein: CASSYWDRGIGELFF

J gene: TRBJ1-6
CDR3 length: 16
V gene: TRBV20-1
D gene: TRBD1
clone size: many
CDR3 DNA: TGCAGTGCGATCCCGGGACAGGGGCTCTATAATTCACCCCTCCACTTT
CDR3 protein: CSAIPGQGLYNSPLHF

J gene: TRBJ2-2
CDR3 length: 15
V gene: TRBV9
D gene: TRBD2
clone size: many
CDR3 DNA: TGTGCCAGCAGCGTGCGGGAGGCCCCCTGGGGGGAGCTGTTTTTT
CDR3 protein: CASSVREAPWGELFF

J gene: TRBJ1-5
CDR3 length: 17
V gene: TRBV10-3
D gene: NA
clone size: many
CDR3 DNA: TGTGCCATCAGTGAGCTCCCTTGGGAGGGGAGAGATCAGCCCCAGCATTTT
CDR3 protein: CAISELPWEGRDQPQHF

J gene: TRBJ2-1
CDR3 length: 16
V gene: TRBV15
D gene: TRBD1
clone size: NA
CDR3 DNA: TGTGCCACCAGCAGCCCACCCCCGACAGGGGACAATGAGCAGTTCTTC
CDR3 protein: CATSSPPPTGDNEQFF

J gene: TRBJ2-7
CDR3 length: 14
V gene: TRBV5-1
D gene: NA
clone size: few
CDR3 DNA: TGCGCCAGCAGCGCCGCAGGGAATCGACACGAGCAGTACTTC
CDR3 protein: CASSAAGNRHEQYF

J gene: TRBJ2-2
CDR3 length: 15
V gene: TRBV27
D gene: TRBD2
clone size: NA
CDR3 DNA: TGTGCCAGCAGTCAAACCGGGACTAGCAGGAAGGAACTGTTTTTT
CDR3 protein: CASSQTGTSRKELFF

J gene: TRBJ1-1
CDR3 length: 13
V gene: TRBV27
D gene: NA
clone size: many
CDR3 DNA: TGTGCCAGCCGGACGGGCCGAATCACTGAAGCTTTCTTT
CDR3 protein: CASRTGRITEAFF

J gene: TRBJ2-5
CDR3 length: 14
V gene: TRBV20-1
D gene: NA
clone size: many
CDR3 DNA: TGCAGTGCTAGGTTTCGGCGGGGCCAAGAGACCCAGTACTTC
CDR3 protein: CSARFRRGQETQYF

J gene: TRBJ1-5
CDR3 length: 16
V gene: TRBV4-3
D gene: NA
clone size: many
CDR3 DNA: TGCGCCAGCAGCCTTGAGGTCACCCAGGGTGGTCAGCCCCAGCATTTT
CDR3 protein: CASSLEVTQGGQPQHF

J gene: TRBJ2-5
CDR3 length: 13
V gene: TRBV11-2
D gene: NA
clone size: few
CDR3 DNA: TGTGCCAGCAGCGGCAGGGTAGAAGAGACCCAGTACTTC
CDR3 protein: CASSGRVEETQYF

J gene: TRBJ2-7
CDR3 length: 12
V gene: TRBV28
D gene: NA
clone size: many
CDR3 DNA: TGTGCCACCTGGACCGCTGAGTACGAGCAGTACTTC
CDR3 protein: CATWTAEYEQYF

J gene: TRBJ2-7
CDR3 length: 14
V gene: TRBV6-2/TRBV6-3
D gene: TRBD1
clone size: few
CDR3 DNA: TGTGCCAGCAAAGGGCAGGGGGCCCCCTACGAGCAGTACTTC
CDR3 protein: CASKGQGAPYEQYF

J gene: TRBJ2-7
CDR3 length: 14
V gene: TRBV19
D gene: NA
clone size: many
CDR3 DNA: TGTGCCAGTAGTATAGAAGAGGGTAACTACGAGCAGTACTTC
CDR3 protein: CASSIEEGNYEQYF

J gene: TRBJ1-2
CDR3 length: 13
V gene: TRBV29-1
D gene: NA
clone size: many
CDR3 DNA: TGCAGCGTTGTAACCAGGGGCGGGAATGGCTACACCTTC
CDR3 protein: CSVVTRGGNGYTF

J gene: TRBJ2-5
CDR3 length: 12
V gene: TRBV7-2
D gene: NA
clone size: many
CDR3 DNA: TGTGCCAGCAGCTCCCCGGACAGAGCCCAGTACTTC
CDR3 protein: CASSSPDRAQYF

J gene: TRBJ2-5
CDR3 length: 13
V gene: TRBV20-1
D gene: NA
clone size: many
CDR3 DNA: TGCAGTGCTCCCGGGGTTTTCCAAGAGACCCAGTACTTC
CDR3 protein: CSAPGVFQETQYF

J gene: TRBJ2-1
CDR3 length: 15
V gene: TRBV6-6
D gene: NA
clone size: once
CDR3 DNA: TGTGCCAGCAGTGAAGTAGCGGGACAGGGCAATGAGCAGTTCTTC
CDR3 protein: CASSEVAGQGNEQFF

J gene: TRBJ2-5
CDR3 length: 14
V gene: TRBV5-1
D gene: TRBD1
clone size: many
CDR3 DNA: TGCGCCAGCAAAATCCGGACAGGCCAAGAGACCCAGTACTTC
CDR3 protein: CASKIRTGQETQYF

J gene: TRBJ2-7
CDR3 length: 17
V gene: TRBV4-1
D gene: NA
clone size: many
CDR3 DNA: TGCGCCAGCAGCCAAGGATTAGGGCAGGGAGGCTCCTACGAGCAGTACTTC
CDR3 protein: CASSQGLGQGGSYEQYF

J gene: TRBJ2-1
CDR3 length: 17
V gene: TRBV4-3
D gene: TRBD2
clone size: many
CDR3 DNA: TGCGCCAGCAGCCCTCCGGCCCTAGCGGGGGGTTTTGGCGAGCAGTTCTTC
CDR3 protein: CASSPPALAGGFGEQFF

J gene: TRBJ1-4
CDR3 length: 14
V gene: TRBV5-1
D gene: NA
clone size: many
CDR3 DNA: TGCGCCAGCAGCACCGGGGACGAACACGAAAAACTGTTTTTT
CDR3 protein: CASSTGDEHEKLFF

J gene: TRBJ1-5
CDR3 length: 16
V gene: TRBV2
D gene: NA
clone size: NA
CDR3 DNA: TGTGCCAGCAGTGAAAACGGCAGGGGAAGCAATCAGCCCCAGCATTTT
CDR3 protein: CASSENGRGSNQPQHF

J gene: TRBJ2-2
CDR3 length: 14
V gene: TRBV24-1
D gene: NA
clone size: many
CDR3 DNA: TGTGCCACCAGTGATTTGGGGGGGACCGGGGAGCTGTTTTTT
CDR3 protein: CATSDLGGTGELFF

J gene: TRBJ1-5
CDR3 length: 15
V gene: TRBV28
D gene: NA
clone size: many
CDR3 DNA: TGTGCCAGCAGTTTCCAGATGGGGGGGGATCAGCCCCAGCATTTT
CDR3 protein: CASSFQMGGDQPQHF

J gene: TRBJ2-3
CDR3 length: 16
V gene: TRBV7-9
D gene: TRBD2
clone size: many
CDR3 DNA: TGTGCCAGCTCCGCCGGACTAGCGGTTTCCACAGATACGCAGTATTTT
CDR3 protein: CASSAGLAVSTDTQYF

J gene: TRBJ1-5
CDR3 length: 20
V gene: TRBV19
D gene: TRBD1
clone size: many
CDR3 DNA: TGTGCCAGTAGTATAAGGGCCCCCGGACAGGGCCTTCATAGCAATCAGCCCCAGCATTTT
CDR3 protein: CASSIRAPGQGLHSNQPQHF